This passage covers 32 T cell receptor beta chains from one sample sequenced in a study of cytotoxic CD8 clonotypes in ibrutinib-treated CLL. This table comes from immunoSEQ multiplex PCR, and its TCRdb copy is limited to in-frame clones, with some not included. The repertoire includes around 140,000 clones, about three quarters of them detected once, and around 4.9% sits in the top ten. The sample was PBMCs, taken after 24 months of ibrutinib treatment. The receptors come from a human donor with chronic lymphocytic leukemia.

About this clone: A much larger clone is a single base away; this may be a read error. This chain joins TRBV7-9 and TRBJ2-3, with D possibly being TRBD1 or TRBD2 (5 bases each). V gave up 4 bases and J gave up 6 bases, with 5 bases separating them. The CDR3 is 11 amino acids. CDR1 is SEHNR and CDR2 is FQNEAQ in the germline V gene (reference sequence). The CDR3 loop reads CASSWGDTQYF. In nucleotides, the CDR3 is TGTGCCAGCAGCTGGGGGGATACGCAGTATTTT.

This chain uses TRBV6-1 with TRBJ1-2; D may be TRBD1 (6 bases). CDR1 and CDR2 (germline): MNHNS, SASEGT. This CDR3 is 14 amino acids long. Trimming took 0 bases from V and 4 from J, leaving 9 bases between them. The CDR3 nucleotides are TGTGCCAGCAGTGAAGCCCGCAGGGGCTATGGCTACACCTTC. Protein sequence: CASSEARRGYGYTF.

The chain uses TRBV27 and TRBJ1-4, with 7 bases aligning to TRBD1. With V trimmed by 6 bases and J by 3 bases, 10 bases remained unmatched. Germline CDR1 MNHEY, CDR2 SMNVEV (reference sequence). This CDR3 comprises 16 residues. CDR3 region: CASSRPPGTANEKLFF. In nucleotides, the CDR3 is TGTGCCAGCAGCCGACCCCCCGGGACAGCTAATGAAAAACTGTTTTTT.

This chain joins TRBV27 and TRBJ2-2; D not resolved. The CDR3 runs 11 residues. Germline V CDR1 and CDR2: MNHEY, SMNVEV (reference sequence). The V end was cut by 6 bases, the J end by 4 bases, with 3 bases between. The CDR3 DNA is TGTGCCAGCAGCCCCACCGGGGAGCTGTTTTTT. It specifies CASSPTGELFF.

V and J are TRBV6-1 and TRBJ2-7, with D unclear. CDR3 length equals 12 residues. The germline CDR1 and CDR2 sequences are MNHNS and SASEGT. Trimming took off 6 bases at V and 6 bases at J, with 12 bases between the two ends. In DNA form, the CDR3 reads TGTGCCAGCAGGGCCACCTTTGGCGAGCAGTACTTC. It codes for CASRATFGEQYF.

The rearrangement joins TRBV11-1 to TRBJ2-1; 8 bases match TRBD2. Trimming at V came to 1 base and at J to 2 bases, leaving 4 bases not matched to a gene. Germline V lookup: CDR1 SGHAT, CDR2 FQDESV (reference sequence). The CDR3 sequence is 16 residues long. The CDR3 is CASSLGRREAYNEQFF. The CDR3 DNA reads as TGTGCCAGCAGCTTAGGGCGGCGGGAGGCCTACAATGAGCAGTTCTTC.

The gene calls are TRBV2 and TRBJ2-1, with 7 bases that match TRBD2. The germline V gene encodes CDR1 SNHLY and CDR2 FYNNEI. The V segment lost 8 bases and the J segment 12 bases; nucleotides outside the gene matches: 10. The CDR3 sequence is 12 residues long. The CDR3 DNA reads as TGTGCCAGCGGGGAGGGAGAATTTGGGCAGTTCTTC. Amino acid sequence: CASGEGEFGQFF.

The genes are TRBV5-8 and TRBJ1-1; D not certain. Germline loops: CDR1 SGHTS, CDR2 YDEGEE. Between the trimmed V and J ends, which lost 4 bases and 11 bases, there was a span of 12 bases. This CDR3 region has 11 residues. CDR3 residues: CASSTPARAFF. CDR3 DNA sequence: TGTGCCAGCAGCACCCCGGCCCGGGCTTTCTTT.

This chain uses TRBV6-5 with TRBJ2-7; 9 bases agree with TRBD2. After removal of 4 bases from V and 6 bases from J, the junction contained 10 bases not matched to a gene. The germline V gene has CDR1 MNHEY and CDR2 SVGAGI. The CDR3 sequence is 15 residues long. CDR3 loop: CASSFRPSGMGEQYF. CDR3 bases: TGTGCCAGCAGTTTTAGGCCTAGCGGGATGGGCGAGCAGTACTTC.

The V and J genes are TRBV19 and TRBJ2-3, with D possibly being TRBD2 (6 bases). There are 16 residues in the CDR3. The V gene's germline CDR1 is LNHDA and CDR2 SQIVND (reference sequence). V was pared by 1 base and J by 1 base, with 12 bases between. The CDR3 DNA sequence: TGTGCCAGTAGTATAGTCGGGGGTCAGGGCACAGATACGCAGTATTTT. It is translated as CASSIVGGQGTDTQYF.

The chain joins TRBV7-6 to TRBJ2-6; D call uncertain. Trimming removed 5 bases at V and 0 bases at J, with 5 bases between. This CDR3 is built from 14 residues. Germline V gene sequence: CDR1 SGHVS, CDR2 FNYEAQ. In DNA form, the CDR3 reads TGTGCCAGCAGCGACCTCTCTGGGGCCAACGTCCTGACTTTC. The encoded protein is CASSDLSGANVLTF.

The J gene is TRBJ2-7, the V gene TRBV5-1; perhaps D is TRBD1 or TRBD2 (5 bases each). Germline V gene data show CDR1 as SGHRS and CDR2 as YFSETQ. The CDR3 is 14 amino acids. The V and J ends lost 4 bases and 6 bases respectively, with 17 bases between them. The CDR3 DNA is TGCGCCAGCAGCCCGGGGACGCCCCGGGCCGAGCAGTACTTC. This codes for CASSPGTPRAEQYF. The entire variable domain, with the rest obtained from reference TRBV5-1 and TRBJ2-7, is as follows: KAGVTQTPRYLIKTRGQQVTLSCSPISGHRSVSWYQQTPGQGLQFLFEYFSETQRNKGNFPGRFSGRQFSNSRSEMNVSTLELGDSALYLCASSPGTPRAEQYFGPGTRLTVT.

The chain uses TRBV21-1 and TRBJ1-1; the listed D gene, TRBD1, was not tested against the DNA. TRBV21-1 is a pseudogene locus. The CDR3 runs to 8 residues. CDR3 residues: CAPTGGFF. The CDR3 DNA reads TGTGCCCCTACAGGGGGTTTCTTT.

This sequence joins TRBV27 and TRBJ2-6; D may be TRBD1 (6 bases). CDR3 length: 15 amino acids. Per germline, CDR1 MNHEY and CDR2 SMNVEV (reference sequence). Trimming stripped 6 bases from V and 2 bases from J, with 11 bases between. CDR3 in DNA: TGTGCCAGCAGCCTACAGGGTACTGGGGCCAACGTCCTGACTTTC. It yields the protein CASSLQGTGANVLTF.

The genes are TRBV5-1 and TRBJ2-3; TRBD1 might be the D (6 bases). V lost 1 base and J lost 0, with 15 bases in between. This CDR3 is 17 amino acids long. CDR1 is SGHRS and CDR2 is YFSETQ in the germline V gene. The CDR3 reads CASSLTGTLLSTDTQYF. CDR3 DNA sequence: TGCGCCAGCAGCTTGACCGGGACACTCCTTAGCACAGATACGCAGTATTTT.

V usage is TRBV5-1 and J usage is TRBJ1-3; TRBD1 agrees at 11 bases. The CDR3 runs to 20 residues. Germline V gives CDR1 SGHRS, CDR2 YFSETQ. Trimming at V came to 2 bases and at J to 3 bases, leaving 16 bases not matched to a gene. This CDR3 reads CASSFFTRTGGASGGNTIYF. CDR3 DNA sequence: TGCGCCAGCAGCTTTTTCACCCGGACAGGGGGCGCGTCGGGTGGAAACACCATATATTTT.

This chain uses TRBV7-6 with TRBJ2-5, with D hard to call. V shed 5 bases and J shed 5 bases, with 12 bases lying between them. Germline loops: CDR1 SGHVS, CDR2 FNYEAQ. This CDR3 is 13 amino acids long. The DNA of the CDR3 is TGTGCCAGCAGCCCCTGGACGGCGGAGACCCAGTACTTC. Protein sequence: CASSPWTAETQYF.

The chain has TRBV19 and TRBJ2-3; 8 bases map to TRBD2. The CDR3 length is 15 residues. The germline CDR1 and CDR2 sequences are LNHDA and SQIVND (reference sequence). Trimming cost V 5 bases and J 0 bases; bases outside gene matches: 4. CDR3: CASSPRLASTDTQYF. The CDR3 bases are TGTGCCAGTAGTCCCCGACTAGCGAGCACAGATACGCAGTATTTT. The full variable domain, its missing parts supplied by reference TRBV19 and TRBJ2-3, is DGGITQSPKYLFRKEGQNVTLSCEQNLNHDAMYWYRQDPGQGLRLIYYSQIVNDFQKGDIAEGYSVSREKKESFPLTVTSAQKNPTAFYLCASSPRLASTDTQYFGPGTRLTVL.

This chain uses TRBV5-1 with TRBJ1-1, with 8 bases lining up with TRBD1. The CDR3 runs to 13 residues. The germline gives CDR1 SGHRS, CDR2 YFSETQ. V was clipped by 4 bases and J by 8 bases; unmatched bases: 7. The CDR3 DNA sequence: TGCGCCAGCAGCGCCCCCCGGGACAGGGAAGCTTTCTTT. It is translated as CASSAPRDREAFF. The full variable domain, completed using reference TRBV5-1 and TRBJ1-1, is KAGVTQTPRYLIKTRGQQVTLSCSPISGHRSVSWYQQTPGQGLQFLFEYFSETQRNKGNFPGRFSGRQFSNSRSEMNVSTLELGDSALYLCASSAPRDREAFFGQGTRLTVV.

This clone has just one count. This chain uses TRBV11-3 with TRBJ2-1; TRBD2 aligns across 8 bases. The V gene end was trimmed by 5 bases and the J gene end by 5 bases; junction bases not matched to a gene: 2. There are 13 residues in the CDR3. Per germline, CDR1 SGHNT and CDR2 YENEEA. This CDR3 reads CASSRGGDNEQFF. The DNA of the CDR3 is TGTGCCAGCAGCCGGGGGGGCGACAATGAGCAGTTCTTC.

This clone appeared many times. CDR3 sequence (DNA): TGTGCCAGGACCGACAGGGGGCGCCTTCCCCAGCATTTT. Translated: CARTDRGRLPQHF. V gene TRBV21-1 combines with J gene TRBJ1-5; TRBD1 is the table's D call, not checked against the DNA. TRBV21-1 is a known pseudogene. The CDR3 covers 13 residues.

On this clone itself: This sequence may be a read error, since a much larger clone differs from it by one base. The chain has TRBV21-1 and TRBJ2-5. TRBV21-1 is a pseudogene locus. This CDR3 region has 11 residues. The CDR3 spells CASSTQETQYF. The DNA for the CDR3 is TGTGCCAGCAGCACCCAAGAGACCCAGTACTTC.

The chain uses TRBV7-9 and TRBJ2-5, with D hard to call. CDR1 is SEHNR, CDR2 FQNEAQ, per germline (reference sequence). V lost 3 bases to trimming and J lost 1 base, with 9 bases between them. The CDR3 contains 14 residues. The CDR3 sequence: CASSFPWGQETQYF. The CDR3 region has the DNA TGTGCCAGCAGCTTCCCGTGGGGCCAAGAGACCCAGTACTTC.

This chain connects TRBV7-9 to TRBJ1-2; D gene unclear. This CDR3 region has 14 residues. Germline lookup yields CDR1 SEHNR and CDR2 FQNEAQ (reference sequence). Trimming stripped 0 bases from V and 4 bases from J, with 9 bases between. The CDR3 nucleotides are TGTGCCAGCAGCTTAGCCGGCGGGCCCTATGGCTACACCTTC. It is translated as CASSLAGGPYGYTF.

This clone turned up a few times. The V call is TRBV28, the J call TRBJ1-5, with 7 positions matching TRBD1. The germline V gene has CDR1 MDHEN and CDR2 SYDVKM. V gave up 6 bases and J gave up 1 base; unmatched junction bases: 12. There are 17 residues in the CDR3. CDR3 DNA sequence: TGTGCCAGCAGCTCCGGGACAGTCCTCTTAAGCAATCAGCCCCAGCATTTT. Its translation: CASSSGTVLLSNQPQHF.

The chain combines TRBV20-1 with TRBJ1-2; D call uncertain. Trimming pared 6 bases from V and 0 bases from J, leaving 5 bases between. The CDR3 is 11 residues long. Germline V lookup: CDR1 DFQATT, CDR2 SNEGSKA (reference sequence). The CDR3 region has the DNA TGCAGTGCCAATCCTAACTATGGCTACACCTTC. It is translated as CSANPNYGYTF.

Details on this clone: One end of the junction fails to match germline, which may point to a read error. The chain couples TRBV28 to TRBJ1-2; D not resolved. Germline V lookup: CDR1 MDHEN, CDR2 SYDVKM. The CDR3 runs to 11 residues. The CDR3 DNA is TGTGCCAGCAGTTTACGGACTCAGGCGAACTTC. Translation: CASSLRTQANF.

The rearrangement links TRBV6-1 to TRBJ1-3; 7 bases agree with TRBD1. CDR3 length: 18 residues. With V trimmed by 4 bases and J by 4 bases, 16 bases remained unmatched. Germline values: CDR1 MNHNS, CDR2 SASEGT. The CDR3 here is CASSAKPRGSVAGNTIYF. The CDR3 DNA sequence: TGTGCCAGCAGTGCAAAACCCAGGGGGTCGGTGGCCGGAAACACCATATATTTT.

This sequence joins TRBV7-9 and TRBJ2-5, with TRBD1 identical over 7 bases. The CDR3 runs 15 residues. V dropped 3 bases and J dropped 5; count of bases not matched to a gene: 9. Germline CDR1 is SEHNR and CDR2 is FQNEAQ (reference sequence). The CDR3 DNA follows: TGTGCCAGCAGCTTTGGGACACAGGGGTGGGAGACCCAGTACTTC. Translated: CASSFGTQGWETQYF.

V usage is TRBV27 and J usage is TRBJ1-1; the D is unclear. CDR3 length equals 14 residues. Germline CDR1 MNHEY, CDR2 SMNVEV (reference sequence). Deletions cut 6 bases from V and 0 bases from J, with 11 bases between. The CDR3 DNA follows: TGTGCCAGCAGCCTATTCGGAATGAACACTGAAGCTTTCTTT. Residues: CASSLFGMNTEAFF.

The rearrangement joins TRBV11-1 to TRBJ2-5, with D uncertain. CDR3 length: 11 amino acids. Germline assignment: CDR1 SGHAT and CDR2 FQDESV (reference sequence). V lost 3 bases and J 5 bases, leaving 4 bases between the germline ends. CDR3 nucleotide sequence: TGTGCCAGCAGCTTCGGGGAGACCCAGTACTTC. This sequence encodes CASSFGETQYF.

The rearrangement joins TRBV4-2 to TRBJ2-5, with 15 nucleotides matching TRBD2. The CDR3 sequence is 21 residues long. Germline CDR1 and CDR2: LGHNA and YNFKEQ. Germline trimming cut 2 bases from V and 5 bases from J; bases unmatched to any gene: 18. CDR3 nucleotide sequence: TGTGCCAGCAGCCAAACCGGGACACCGAGGACTAGCGGGAGGGGAGGGGAGACCCAGTACTTC. It yields the protein CASSQTGTPRTSGRGGETQYF.